These 17 T cell receptor beta chains share one sample of origin, sequenced in a study of T cell responses to AZD1222 COVID-19 vaccine. TCRdb's table, derived via immunoSEQ multiplex PCR, lists solely in-frame clones and lacks some. In the table there are around 100,000 clones, about 87% of which are singletons. The source material was peripheral blood, sampled 28 days after the second AZD1222 dose. The receptor set was obtained from an adult who received the AZD1222 COVID-19 vaccine.

The chain employs TRBV6-5 and TRBJ2-5, with TRBD1 matching over 8 bases. Germline-derived CDR1 and CDR2 are MNHEY and SVGAGI. The CDR3 is 15 residues long. The ends lost 1 base at V and 2 bases at J; junction bases unmatched: 3. The CDR3 loop reads CASSYYGTGQETQYF. The CDR3 DNA follows: TGTGCCAGCAGTTACTATGGGACAGGTCAAGAGACCCAGTACTTC.

The chain carries TRBV19 and TRBJ1-5; TRBD1 matches at 8 bases. With V trimmed by 2 bases and J by 0 bases, 9 bases remained unmatched. There are 18 residues in the CDR3. Germline assignment: CDR1 LNHDA and CDR2 SQIVND (reference sequence). The CDR3 loop reads CASSIIRDRLHSNQPQHF. CDR3 nucleotide sequence: TGTGCCAGTAGTATAATACGGGACAGGTTGCATAGCAATCAGCCCCAGCATTTT. The variable domain in full, with the rest retrieved from reference TRBV19 and TRBJ1-5, is DGGITQSPKYLFRKEGQNVTLSCEQNLNHDAMYWYRQDPGQGLRLIYYSQIVNDFQKGDIAEGYSVSREKKESFPLTVTSAQKNPTAFYLCASSIIRDRLHSNQPQHFGDGTRLSIL.

The chain links TRBV7-9 to TRBJ2-1, with 9 bases lining up with TRBD1. CDR3 length: 16 residues. Germline V gives CDR1 SEHNR, CDR2 FQNEAQ (reference sequence). V lost 2 bases and J lost 6; bases outside the gene matches: 8. Here the CDR3 DNA reads TGTGCCAGCAGCTTATCACAGGGGGCGCCTCTCAATGAGCAGTTCTTC. Translated, it gives CASSLSQGAPLNEQFF.

The chain uses TRBV4-3 and TRBJ2-3, with 8 bases lining up with TRBD1. The length of the CDR3 is 17 residues. From germline, CDR1 is LGHNA and CDR2 YSLEER. Trimming took 0 bases from V and 1 from J; bases not matched to a gene: 6. The CDR3 bases are TGCGCCAGCAGCCAAGATCTTCCGGGACAGGGCACAGATACGCAGTATTTT. It translates to CASSQDLPGQGTDTQYF.

The chain carries TRBV19 and TRBJ2-2; 15 bases are shared with TRBD2. CDR3 length: 18 residues. Germline trimming cut 4 bases from V and 4 bases from J; bases unmatched to any gene: 7. Germline loops: CDR1 LNHDA, CDR2 SQIVND (reference sequence). CDR3 bases: TGTGCCAGTAGTAAGGGACTAGCGGGGGGCCAATCCACCGGGGAGCTGTTTTTT. This codes for CASSKGLAGGQSTGELFF. The whole variable domain, filled in from reference TRBV19 and TRBJ2-2, reads DGGITQSPKYLFRKEGQNVTLSCEQNLNHDAMYWYRQDPGQGLRLIYYSQIVNDFQKGDIAEGYSVSREKKESFPLTVTSAQKNPTAFYLCASSKGLAGGQSTGELFFGEGSRLTVL.

The chain couples TRBV19 to TRBJ2-3, with 9 bases identical to TRBD2. Germline CDR1 LNHDA, CDR2 SQIVND (reference sequence). This CDR3 is 16 amino acids long. The ends lost 6 bases at V and 5 bases at J; junction bases unmatched: 12. CDR3: CASSRRSSGGVDTQYF. The CDR3 nucleotides are TGTGCCAGTAGCCGAAGGAGTAGCGGGGGTGTAGATACGCAGTATTTT.

This rearrangement joins TRBV19 to TRBJ2-1; no definite D call. Germline lookup yields CDR1 LNHDA and CDR2 SQIVND (reference sequence). This CDR3 contains 13 residues. V lost 5 bases and J lost 7, with 12 bases in between. The CDR3 nucleotides are TGTGCCAGTAGTGCCCAGGCACAAAATGAGCAGTTCTTC. It encodes CASSAQAQNEQFF.

The chain uses TRBV19 and TRBJ2-1; 11 bases are a match to TRBD1. Germline CDR1 LNHDA, CDR2 SQIVND (reference sequence). Trimming removed 5 bases from V and 8 bases from J; junction bases left unmatched: 8. This CDR3 contains 15 residues. The CDR3 region has the DNA TGTGCCAGTAGTGCCCTTTGGACAGGGGGCGATGAGCAGTTCTTC. Its protein is CASSALWTGGDEQFF.

The chain joins TRBV7-3 to TRBJ2-3; no definite D call. Looked up from germline, CDR1 is SGHTA and CDR2 is FQGTGA. This CDR3 spans 18 amino acids. The ends were cut back, 1 base at V and 1 base at J, with 18 bases in the middle. CDR3 sequence reads: CASSLNPPDLQGTDTQYF. The CDR3 DNA reads as TGTGCCAGCAGCTTAAACCCCCCGGACCTTCAAGGCACAGATACGCAGTATTTT.

This chain connects TRBV6-5 to TRBJ1-2, with D possibly matching TRBD1 (6 bases). V dropped 9 bases and J dropped 4 bases, with 21 bases sitting between them. The germline V gene has CDR1 MNHEY and CDR2 SVGAGI. The CDR3 spans 15 residues. The CDR3 reads CASRGEAGDFYGYTF. CDR3 in DNA: TGTGCCAGTAGGGGGGAGGCAGGGGACTTCTATGGCTACACCTTC.

The V call is TRBV28, the J call TRBJ2-3; D not certain. The CDR3 is made up of 12 amino acids. The V gene's germline CDR1 is MDHEN and CDR2 SYDVKM. The germline V and J ends were trimmed by 3 bases and 4 bases, with 5 bases remaining between them. The CDR3 loop is CASSLSSDTQYF. The CDR3, as DNA: TGTGCCAGCAGTTTGTCGTCAGATACGCAGTATTTT.

V and J are TRBV6-5 and TRBJ2-7; 7 bases map to TRBD1. Trimming cost V 8 bases and J 1 base; bases outside gene matches: 8. CDR3 length equals 14 residues. Germline CDR1 reads MNHEY; CDR2 reads SVGAGI. The CDR3: CASCPGQTSYEQYF. The CDR3, as DNA: TGTGCCAGCTGTCCGGGACAGACGTCCTACGAGCAGTACTTC.

The gene calls are TRBV28 and TRBJ2-2; D is undetermined. V lost 3 bases, J lost 1 base, and 3 bases lay in between. This CDR3 has 13 amino acids. Per germline, CDR1 MDHEN and CDR2 SYDVKM. The CDR3 DNA reads as TGTGCCAGCAGTTTGGGGAACACCGGGGAGCTGTTTTTT. Its translation is CASSLGNTGELFF.

This clone appeared once. The V and J genes are TRBV6-1 and TRBJ1-5; D is uncertain. V lost 2 bases, J lost 5 bases, and 7 bases lay in between. The germline CDR1 and CDR2 sequences are MNHNS and SASEGT. This CDR3 has 13 amino acids. The CDR3 nucleotides are TGTGCCAGCAGTGAATGGGAGGATCAGCCCCAGCATTTT. Protein sequence: CASSEWEDQPQHF.

The chain uses TRBV24-1 and TRBJ2-2; 7 positions match TRBD1. The germline V gene encodes CDR1 KGHDR and CDR2 SFDVKD. There are 15 residues in the CDR3. V shed 2 bases and J 4 bases; nucleotides not matched to a gene: 3. The CDR3 DNA sequence: TGTGCCACCAGTGATTCCTACAGGGGCACCGGGGAGCTGTTTTTT. Its protein product is CATSDSYRGTGELFF.

This chain joins TRBV12-3 or TRBV12-4 and TRBJ2-2; possible D gene TRBD2, 6 bases. The V and J ends lost 11 bases and 5 bases respectively, with 15 bases between them. The CDR3 is 13 residues long. CDR3 sequence: CASRRGVTGELFF. CDR3 bases: TGTGCCTCGAGGAGGGGAGTTACCGGGGAGCTGTTTTTT.

The gene calls are TRBV19 and TRBJ1-1; perhaps TRBD1 as D (6 bases). The CDR3 runs 14 residues. Trimming cost V 6 bases and J 3 bases, with 14 bases left between them. Looked up from germline, CDR1 is LNHDA and CDR2 is SQIVND (reference sequence). The CDR3 DNA reads TGTGCCAGTAGCCACAGGGACGTAGACACTGAAGCTTTCTTT. Translating gives CASSHRDVDTEAFF.